A single T cell receptor (beta chain) is shown here with its context. RNA transcripts served as template for amplifying TCR beta CDR3 sequences. Scientists carried out first-round RT-PCR using HTBI primers and then a second-round multiplex PCR. TCRdb independently ran MiXCR on the multiplex PCR reads; one entry per CDR3 protein. The sample includes 400,000 or so distinct CDR3 sequences, 15% seen only once; the top ten take 7%. Absence of ophthalmopathy within 18 months of follow-up defined stable hyperthyroidism. The hyperthyroidism patients had a new diagnosis of under 2 months' duration and were aged 18 to 65. This sample is part of a study of Graves' ophthalmopathy and Graves' hyperthyroidism. Specimen: peripheral blood. This receptor was taken from a woman aged 18 to 35 with stable Graves' hyperthyroidism.

In DNA, the CDR3 is TGTGCCAGCAAGACCGGGACTAGACCCTACGAGCAGTACTTC. Translation gives CASKTGTRPYEQYF. This chain connects TRBV6-2 or TRBV6-3 to TRBJ2-7; 8 nucleotides align to TRBD2. Trimming at V came to 7 bases and at J to 2 bases, leaving 7 bases not matched to a gene. There are 14 residues in the CDR3. Germline lookup yields CDR1 MNHEY and CDR2 SVGEGT.